The clone carrying this T cell receptor (beta chain) was picked up a small number of times. Alpha and beta constant-region primers primed reverse transcription of 500 to 550 ng RNA. Each of the alpha and beta chains got its own library through chain-specific third strand synthesis with indices. TCRdb recomputed calls from the 5' RACE reads with MiXCR, one row per CDR3 protein. The sample carries about 9,600 distinct CDR3 sequences, approximately 7% recorded once. This sample was included in a study of HIV-infected patients and healthy controls. No cell fractionation was done, so the repertoire covers all unsorted peripheral blood T cells. This CDR3 comprises 12 residues. The V gene lost 6 bases and the J gene lost 5 bases, with 13 bases spanning the gap. Germline CDR1 DFQATT, CDR2 SNEGSKA (reference sequence).

The sample in question was blood, obtained before antiretroviral therapy. V gene TRBV20-1 combines with J gene TRBJ2-5; D is possibly TRBD2 (6 bases). This sequence originates from an adult with HIV infection. CDR3 sequence (DNA): TGCAGTGCCCAGACTAGAGGGGAGACCCAGTACTTC. This codes for CSAQTRGETQYF.